A selection of T cell receptor beta chains follows, all from one sample in a study of T cells after yellow fever vaccination. MiXCR, run by TCRdb on the 5' RACE reads, gives a single entry per CDR3 protein. The table lists a few hundred thousand distinct CDR3 sequences, roughly 4.3% of them singletons, with around 25% in the top ten. The sample in question was PBMCs, obtained 5 days after the yellow fever booster vaccination. These receptors were taken from a man between 18 and 29 years old who received the YFV17D yellow fever vaccine. Each CDR3 is given with its conserved first and last residue. D genes are given only for firm matches. Clone size is stated in some rows and not others, as once, few, many or a class when expanded.

d_gene,j_gene,v_gene,len,abundance,CDR3nt,CDR3aa
.,TRBJ2-3,TRBV5-1,16,.,TGCGCCAGCAGCAACGGGCCGGGGGCCGTCACAGATACGCAGTATTTT,CASSNGPGAVTDTQYF
TRBD2,TRBJ2-1,TRBV7-2,15,many,TGTGCCAGCAGCCCGACTAGCGGGGGGCCGGGTGAGCAGTTCTTC,CASSPTSGGPGEQFF
.,TRBJ2-3,TRBV7-6,16,.,TGCGCCAGCAGCTTAGGCAGGAGAAAGAGCACAGATACGCAGTATTTT,CASSLGRRKSTDTQYF
.,TRBJ2-7,TRBV4-1,15,many,TGCGCCAGCAGTGTTAATCAGGGGCAGACCTACGAGCAGTACTTC,CASSVNQGQTYEQYF
TRBD2,TRBJ2-5,TRBV7-2,16,many,TGTGCCAGCAGCTTGCTAGCGGGGGGCCTCCAAGAGACCCAGTACTTC,CASSLLAGGLQETQYF
.,TRBJ2-1,TRBV5-1,15,few,TGCGCCAGCAGCTTTGTAAGGTTTACGCACAATGAGCAGTTCTTC,CASSFVRFTHNEQFF
.,TRBJ2-1,TRBV5-4,13,.,TGTGCCAGCAGCAACGGGGACTTCAATGAGCAGTTCTTC,CASSNGDFNEQFF
TRBD1,TRBJ1-2,TRBV12-3/TRBV12-4,15,few,TGTGCCAGCAGTCTCCGGGACAGGGGCGGTTATGGCTACACCTTC,CASSLRDRGGYGYTF
.,TRBJ1-1,TRBV7-2,14,.,TGTGCCAGCAGCCCCGAGCCGTTAAGCACTGAAGCTTTCTTT,CASSPEPLSTEAFF
.,TRBJ2-3,TRBV6-2/TRBV6-3,16,many,TGTGCCAGCAGTTACCGGTCCCGGGGCGGGACAGATACGCAGTATTTT,CASSYRSRGGTDTQYF
.,TRBJ2-3,TRBV5-1,15,many,TGCGCCAGCAGCTTGGTCTACCATAGCACAGATACGCAGTATTTT,CASSLVYHSTDTQYF
.,TRBJ2-5,TRBV7-8,16,.,TGTGCCAGCAGCTTAAGTGGGGCCCGGCCGTGGGAGACCCAGTACTTC,CASSLSGARPWETQYF
TRBD2,TRBJ2-5,TRBV5-1,16,many,TGCGCCAGCAGCACCCGGACTAGCGGGACCCAAGAGACCCAGTACTTC,CASSTRTSGTQETQYF
.,TRBJ2-7,TRBV20-1,12,.,TGCAGTGCTCCCCGAACTAGAGACGAGCAGTACTTC,CSAPRTRDEQYF
TRBD2,TRBJ2-1,TRBV20-1,14,many,TGCAGTGCTAGGGCGGGGGGGCCTTCGAATGAGCAGTTCTTC,CSARAGGPSNEQFF
.,TRBJ1-1,TRBV4-3,14,few,TGCGCCAGCAGCCAAGACGGTTTGAACACTGAAGCTTTCTTT,CASSQDGLNTEAFF
TRBD2,TRBJ2-5,TRBV30,13,many,TGTGCCTGGGGGAGGGCAGCCTCAGGGACCCAGTACTTC,CAWGRAASGTQYF
TRBD2,TRBJ2-5,TRBV5-4,17,.,TGTGCCAGCAGCTTTGCGGCTAGCGGGGGGACACAAGAGACCCAGTACTTC,CASSFAASGGTQETQYF
.,TRBJ2-2,TRBV7-8,15,many,TGTGCCAGCAGCCCTGACGGCGCGAACACCGGGGAGCTGTTTTTT,CASSPDGANTGELFF
.,TRBJ1-6,TRBV3-1,19,many,TGTGCCAGCAGCCAAGCCCATTTACAGGAAACAACGGAGGATTCACCCCTCCACTTT,CASSQAHLQETTEDSPLHF
.,TRBJ1-3,TRBV20-1,13,.,TGCAGTGCCGGGGACCCCCGGGGGTACACCATATATTTT,CSAGDPRGYTIYF
TRBD1,TRBJ1-2,TRBV6-2/TRBV6-3,15,few,TGTGCCAGCAATTCTCCGGGACAGATAAACTATGGCTACACCTTC,CASNSPGQINYGYTF
TRBD2,TRBJ2-4,TRBV28,14,many,TGTGCCAGCAGTTTAGCGGGGGTCAAAAACATTCAGTACTTC,CASSLAGVKNIQYF
.,TRBJ1-5,TRBV7-6,13,many,TGTGCCAGCAGCCGGGACCTTTATCAGCCCCAGCATTTT,CASSRDLYQPQHF
TRBD1,TRBJ1-1,TRBV18,14,many,TGTGCCAGTTCTGAGCAGGGGGAAAACACTGAAGCTTTCTTT,CASSEQGENTEAFF